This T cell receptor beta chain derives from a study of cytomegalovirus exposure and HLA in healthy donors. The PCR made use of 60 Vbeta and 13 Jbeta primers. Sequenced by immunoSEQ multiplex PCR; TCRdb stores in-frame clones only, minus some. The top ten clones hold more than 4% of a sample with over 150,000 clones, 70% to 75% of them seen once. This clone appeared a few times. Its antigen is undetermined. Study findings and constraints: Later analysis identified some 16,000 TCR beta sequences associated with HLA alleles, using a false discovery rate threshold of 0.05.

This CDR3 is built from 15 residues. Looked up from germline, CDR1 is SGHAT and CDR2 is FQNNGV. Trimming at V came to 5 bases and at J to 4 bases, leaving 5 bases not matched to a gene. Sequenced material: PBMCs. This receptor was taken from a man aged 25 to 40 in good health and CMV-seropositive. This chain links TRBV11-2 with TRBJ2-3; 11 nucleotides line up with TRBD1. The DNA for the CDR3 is TGTGCCAGCAGCATACGGGACAGGGGGGCAGATACGCAGTATTTT. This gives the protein CASSIRDRGADTQYF.